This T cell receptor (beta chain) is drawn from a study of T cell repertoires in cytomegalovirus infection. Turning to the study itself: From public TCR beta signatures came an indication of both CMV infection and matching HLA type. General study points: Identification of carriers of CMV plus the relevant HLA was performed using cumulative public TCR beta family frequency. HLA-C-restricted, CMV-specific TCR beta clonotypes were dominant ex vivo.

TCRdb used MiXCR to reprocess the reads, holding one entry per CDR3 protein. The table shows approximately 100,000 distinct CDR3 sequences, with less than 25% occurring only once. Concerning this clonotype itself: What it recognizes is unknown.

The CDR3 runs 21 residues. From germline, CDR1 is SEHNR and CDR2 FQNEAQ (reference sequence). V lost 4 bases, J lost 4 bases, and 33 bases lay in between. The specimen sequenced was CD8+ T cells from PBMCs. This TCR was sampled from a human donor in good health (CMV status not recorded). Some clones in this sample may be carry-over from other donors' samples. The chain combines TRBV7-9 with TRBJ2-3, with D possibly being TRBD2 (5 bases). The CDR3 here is CASSSTTGVLLPGLIADTQYF. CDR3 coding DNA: TGTGCCAGCAGCTCCACTACCGGGGTCCTCCTTCCTGGCTTAATAGCAGATACGCAGTATTTT.